This is a list of T cell receptor beta chains from one sample in a study of cytomegalovirus exposure and HLA in healthy donors. The table came from immunoSEQ multiplex PCR; TCRdb's copy has only in-frame clones and leaves some out. The sample contains some 350,000 clones, roughly nine tenths of which appear only once. Sequencing used PBMCs. The receptors were sampled from a woman between 25 and 40 years old in good health and CMV-seropositive. CDR3s leave out the opening cysteine and the closing phenylalanine or tryptophan. The D gene is left open where the match is weak.

v_call d_call cdr3_aa
TRBV5-6 - ASSLASFEAF
TRBV29-1 - SVPRGNIQY
TRBV4-1 - ASSQDSTYEQY
TRBV7-8 TRBD1 ASSGTVLTNYGYT
TRBV2 TRBD2 ASSIRGGGSQETQY
TRBV7-2 - ASSSLSGSGYEQY
TRBV30 - AWRETQSTEAF
TRBV9 - ASSVGVGLGMNTEAF
TRBV7-2 TRBD2 ASSLGIAGGSI
TRBV4-3 TRBD2 ASSQDSRGVNIQY
TRBV7-2 TRBD1 ASSQGGTGNYEQY
TRBV7-2 - ASSLVTSSEQY
TRBV4-3 - ASSQIDTDNEQF
TRBV19 - ASSIDRGNQPQH
TRBV30 - AWSLQGGGRYGYT
TRBV6-5 - ASSYSTGEGAEGYT
TRBV20-1 - SATIGDEQY
TRBV7-2 - ASSKTPGTYEQY